The rows below give T cell receptor beta chains drawn from one sample of a study of T cell responses to AZD1222 COVID-19 vaccine. Assay: immunoSEQ multiplex PCR; the TCRdb copy retains only in-frame clones and omits some. The repertoire includes roughly 130,000 clones, just over 85% of them detected once, and under 9% sits in the top ten. The source was peripheral blood, collected on day 0 of AZD1222 vaccination. The receptor source for this set is an adult in good health. Both conserved end residues are part of each CDR3. A D gene is named only where the DNA matches it firmly. Clone size is given for some rows only: seen once, a few or many times, or a class if the clone is expanded.

V gene,J gene,D gene,clone size,CDR3 DNA,CDR3 protein
TRBV30,TRBJ1-1,-,-,TGTGCCTGGAGTGTCCTAGCTGCTGAAGCTTTCTTT,CAWSVLAAEAFF
TRBV5-1,TRBJ1-2,-,few,TGCGCCAGCAGCTCCTCTCAGGGCGGCTATGGCTACACCTTC,CASSSSQGGYGYTF
TRBV29-1,TRBJ2-7,TRBD1,-,TGCAGCGTGGGGGACAGACCCTACGAGCAGTACTTC,CSVGDRPYEQYF
TRBV9,TRBJ1-3,TRBD1,-,TGTGCCAGCAGCGTAACCCCTGGGACAGACTTATCTGGAAACACCATATATTTT,CASSVTPGTDLSGNTIYF
TRBV10-3,TRBJ1-1,-,-,TGTGCCACGAAACAGAACACTGAAGCTTTCTTT,CATKQNTEAFF
TRBV28,TRBJ1-2,-,-,TGTGCCAGCGCGAGCTCAACTAACTATGGCTACACCTTC,CASASSTNYGYTF
TRBV28,TRBJ1-1,TRBD1,-,TGTGCCAACCGGGGACAGGCTATGAACACTGAAGCTTTCTTT,CANRGQAMNTEAFF
TRBV19,TRBJ2-7,-,few,TGTGCCAGTAGTGTGCGGACGGTGACCTACGAGCAGTACTTC,CASSVRTVTYEQYF
TRBV14,TRBJ1-4,-,-,TGTGCCATCACCCAAGAAAAACTGTTTTTT,CAITQEKLFF
TRBV27,TRBJ1-2,-,-,TGTGCCAGCAAAAGCGCTGCAGATCTCCCGAAAAACTATGGCTACACCTTC,CASKSAADLPKNYGYTF
TRBV3-1/TRBV3-2,TRBJ1-3,-,-,TGTGCCAGCAGCCGGGGGATCTCCTCTGGAAACACCATATATTTT,CASSRGISSGNTIYF
TRBV19,TRBJ1-3,-,-,TGTGCCAGAACTCGAGGCCGGGCTGGAAACACCATATATTTT,CARTRGRAGNTIYF
TRBV10-2,TRBJ2-3,-,-,TGCGCCAGCAGTGAGAGGGGCGGGGCAGATACGCAGTATTTT,CASSERGGADTQYF
TRBV4-3,TRBJ1-6,-,-,TGCGCCAGCAGCCAAGATTTGGTCGGGGGCTCCTATAATTCACCCCTCCACTTT,CASSQDLVGGSYNSPLHF
TRBV6-5,TRBJ1-1,TRBD1,once,TGTGCCAGCAGTTACATCCCGGGACAGGGTGGCACTGAAGCTTTCTTT,CASSYIPGQGGTEAFF
TRBV29-1,TRBJ1-2,-,-,TGCAGCGTTGCCTTGACACTGAACTATGGCTACACCTTC,CSVALTLNYGYTF
TRBV28,TRBJ2-2,-,once,TGTGCCAGCAGTCTCCCGACAGGTAACACCGGGGAGCTGTTTTTT,CASSLPTGNTGELFF
TRBV3-1/TRBV3-2,TRBJ2-7,-,few,TGTGCCAGCAGCCCGACTACCGTAAGCTCCTACGAGCAGTACTTC,CASSPTTVSSYEQYF
TRBV19,TRBJ1-1,-,-,TGTGCCAGTAGTATTGTCACCCACACAGAGGCTTTCTTT,CASSIVTHTEAFF
TRBV3-1/TRBV3-2,TRBJ2-5,TRBD2,-,TGTGCCAGCGGGACTAGCGGCACCCAGTACTTC,CASGTSGTQYF
TRBV5-4,TRBJ1-2,-,-,TGTGCCAGCAGCTTGGAAGTCGCAGTCAACTATGGCTACACCTTC,CASSLEVAVNYGYTF
TRBV5-1,TRBJ2-5,-,once,TGCGCCAGCAGCTTGGGCCCCTCGGACGCAGAGACCCAGTACTTC,CASSLGPSDAETQYF
TRBV6-5,TRBJ1-5,TRBD1,-,TGTGCCTGTAGCTCCTCCGGGACAGGGCTTCAGCCCCAGCATTTT,CACSSSGTGLQPQHF
TRBV6-1,TRBJ1-4,-,-,TGTGCCAGCAGTGACCCCTCCAGGGCTGAAAAACTGTTTTTT,CASSDPSRAEKLFF
TRBV5-4,TRBJ2-5,TRBD2,-,TGTGCCAGCAGCCCCGGGACTAGCGGGAGGAGGGAGACCCAGTACTTC,CASSPGTSGRRETQYF
TRBV6-4,TRBJ1-6,-,-,TGTGCCAGCAGTGATTTCCTTTATAATTCACCCCTCCACTTT,CASSDFLYNSPLHF
TRBV7-9,TRBJ2-7,TRBD1,-,TGTGCCAGCAGCTTAGGACAGGGGGAGTACGAGCAGTACTTC,CASSLGQGEYEQYF
TRBV10-2,TRBJ2-1,-,-,TGCGCCAGCAGTCAGTTGAGTGAGCAGTTCTTC,CASSQLSEQFF
TRBV7-8,TRBJ2-3,TRBD2,-,TGTGCCAGCAGCTTAGGGCTAGCGGGAGCAGATACGCAGTATTTT,CASSLGLAGADTQYF
TRBV9,TRBJ1-6,-,once,TGTGCCAGCAGCATAGCTGCGCAGGGGTCGTATTCACCCCTCCACTTT,CASSIAAQGSYSPLHF
TRBV6-5,TRBJ2-7,TRBD2,-,TGTGCCAGCAGTTACCCTGGGACTAGCGGGCTCTACGAGCAGTACTTC,CASSYPGTSGLYEQYF
TRBV19,TRBJ1-4,TRBD1,-,TGTGCCTCCGGGGCACAGGGGAATGAAAAACTGTTTTTT,CASGAQGNEKLFF